This paragraph covers one TCR beta chain sequence. These data are taken from a study of blood T cell repertoires in COVID-19. The overall study: Samples of COVID-19 (acute and convalescent) were obtained from the United States, Italy and Spain.

Trimming left V 6 bases short and J 5 bases short, with 16 bases between. This CDR3 spans 14 amino acids. Germline V CDR1 and CDR2: MNHEY, SVGAGI. The method was immunoSEQ multiplex PCR; TCRdb's version includes in-frame clones alone and lacks a portion of them. The sample holds 250,000 or so clones; about 93% are singletons and the top ten take about 0.8%. The genes are TRBV6-5 and TRBJ1-1; no clear D. The sequence was obtained from a man between 25 and 39 years old with COVID-19, enrolled during active disease. Material: peripheral blood. The CDR3 loop is CASSWAIGRTEAFF. CDR3 sequence (DNA): TGTGCCAGCAGCTGGGCCATTGGAAGGACTGAAGCTTTCTTT.